These T cell receptor beta chains were read from a single sample in a study of T cell responses to AZD1222 COVID-19 vaccine. Libraries were prepared by immunoSEQ multiplex PCR; TCRdb keeps only in-frame clonotypes and omits some of them. The table has around 110,000 clones, roughly 87% seen once. Material: peripheral blood, obtained on day 0 of AZD1222 vaccination. Receptor source: an adult in good health. Both conserved end residues are part of each CDR3. D genes are given only for firm matches. Clone sizes are given selectively: once, few, many, or a class where the clone is expanded.

abundance: -
j_gene: TRBJ1-5
v_gene: TRBV2
d_gene: TRBD1
CDR3aa: CASRDDRGGNQPQHF
CDR3nt: TGTGCCAGCAGGGATGACAGGGGAGGCAATCAGCCCCAGCATTTT

abundance: once
j_gene: TRBJ2-3
v_gene: TRBV27
d_gene: -
CDR3aa: CASSFYGTDTQYF
CDR3nt: TGTGCCAGCAGTTTTTATGGCACAGATACGCAGTATTTT

abundance: -
j_gene: TRBJ1-6
v_gene: TRBV2
d_gene: -
CDR3aa: CASSEGTVAPLHF
CDR3nt: TGTGCCAGCAGTGAAGGGACGGTGGCTCCCCTCCACTTT

abundance: -
j_gene: TRBJ1-1
v_gene: TRBV27
d_gene: TRBD1
CDR3aa: CASSAPSHRGRAFF
CDR3nt: TGTGCCAGCAGTGCCCCCTCCCACAGGGGACGCGCTTTCTTT

abundance: -
j_gene: TRBJ2-5
v_gene: TRBV9
d_gene: -
CDR3aa: CASSVAGLQETQYF
CDR3nt: TGTGCCAGCAGCGTCGCCGGGCTCCAAGAGACCCAGTACTTC

abundance: -
j_gene: TRBJ1-1
v_gene: TRBV12-3/TRBV12-4
d_gene: -
CDR3aa: CASSLGGFEAFF
CDR3nt: TGTGCCAGCAGTTTAGGAGGGTTTGAAGCTTTCTTT

abundance: -
j_gene: TRBJ2-5
v_gene: TRBV18
d_gene: -
CDR3aa: CASSPTYQETQYF
CDR3nt: TGTGCCAGCTCACCAACGTACCAAGAGACCCAGTACTTC

abundance: few
j_gene: TRBJ1-5
v_gene: TRBV19
d_gene: TRBD1
CDR3aa: CASSRAGGTQPQHF
CDR3nt: TGTGCCAGTAGTAGGGCAGGGGGCACTCAGCCCCAGCATTTT

abundance: many
j_gene: TRBJ2-7
v_gene: TRBV6-2/TRBV6-3
d_gene: -
CDR3aa: CASSYSIRYEQYF
CDR3nt: TGTGCCAGCAGTTACTCGATTAGATACGAGCAGTACTTC

abundance: once
j_gene: TRBJ2-1
v_gene: TRBV6-4
d_gene: TRBD2
CDR3aa: CASSEGLAGDNEQFF
CDR3nt: TGTGCCAGCAGTGAAGGACTAGCGGGGGACAATGAGCAGTTCTTC

abundance: once
j_gene: TRBJ2-7
v_gene: TRBV14
d_gene: -
CDR3aa: CASSQDLSYEQYF
CDR3nt: TGTGCCAGCAGCCAAGACCTCTCCTACGAGCAGTACTTC

abundance: -
j_gene: TRBJ1-5
v_gene: TRBV6-2/TRBV6-3
d_gene: -
CDR3aa: CASSQGIQPQHF
CDR3nt: TGTGCCAGCAGCCAGGGGATACAGCCCCAGCATTTT

abundance: -
j_gene: TRBJ2-4
v_gene: TRBV18
d_gene: TRBD1
CDR3aa: CASSPWTGGTKNIQYF
CDR3nt: TGTGCCAGCTCACCCTGGACAGGGGGGACCAAAAACATTCAGTACTTC

abundance: -
j_gene: TRBJ1-3
v_gene: TRBV30
d_gene: -
CDR3aa: CAWSVQEGNTIYF
CDR3nt: TGTGCCTGGAGTGTACAGGAGGGAAACACCATATATTTT

abundance: -
j_gene: TRBJ1-2
v_gene: TRBV30
d_gene: -
CDR3aa: CAWSQSNYGYTF
CDR3nt: TGTGCCTGGAGCCAGAGTAACTATGGCTACACCTTC

abundance: once
j_gene: TRBJ1-2
v_gene: TRBV6-2/TRBV6-3
d_gene: -
CDR3aa: CASSYFYGYTF
CDR3nt: TGTGCCAGCAGTTACTTCTATGGCTACACCTTC

abundance: -
j_gene: TRBJ2-7
v_gene: TRBV19
d_gene: -
CDR3aa: CASSMRGGFVYEQYF
CDR3nt: TGTGCCAGTAGTATGAGGGGGGGTTTTGTCTACGAGCAGTACTTC

abundance: -
j_gene: TRBJ1-5
v_gene: TRBV7-2
d_gene: -
CDR3aa: CAVGSSNQPQHF
CDR3nt: TGTGCAGTTGGGAGTAGCAATCAGCCCCAGCATTTT

abundance: -
j_gene: TRBJ2-2
v_gene: TRBV7-2
d_gene: -
CDR3aa: CASSFRGRSYKEAGELFF
CDR3nt: TGTGCCAGCAGCTTTAGAGGGAGGTCATATAAGGAGGCCGGGGAGCTGTTTTTT

abundance: -
j_gene: TRBJ2-2
v_gene: TRBV3-1/TRBV3-2
d_gene: -
CDR3aa: CASTGWANTGELFF
CDR3nt: TGTGCCAGCACGGGGTGGGCGAACACCGGGGAGCTGTTTTTT

abundance: -
j_gene: TRBJ2-5
v_gene: TRBV7-2
d_gene: TRBD2
CDR3aa: CASNPEWDYQTQYF
CDR3nt: TGTGCCAGCAACCCAGAATGGGACTATCAGACCCAGTACTTC

abundance: -
j_gene: TRBJ2-2
v_gene: TRBV5-1
d_gene: -
CDR3aa: CASSLWRDSTGELFF
CDR3nt: TGCGCCAGCAGCTTGTGGCGGGATTCCACCGGGGAGCTGTTTTTT

abundance: -
j_gene: TRBJ1-2
v_gene: TRBV28
d_gene: -
CDR3aa: CASSLRGSNYGYTF
CDR3nt: TGTGCCAGCAGTTTACGGGGAAGTAACTATGGCTACACCTTC

abundance: -
j_gene: TRBJ2-1
v_gene: TRBV4-1
d_gene: -
CDR3aa: CASSQAGAAEQFF
CDR3nt: TGCGCCAGCAGCCAAGCAGGGGCTGCTGAGCAGTTCTTC

abundance: -
j_gene: TRBJ2-1
v_gene: TRBV7-9
d_gene: -
CDR3aa: CASSSRGLNEQFF
CDR3nt: TGTGCCAGCAGCTCCAGGGGATTGAATGAGCAGTTCTTC

abundance: -
j_gene: TRBJ1-1
v_gene: TRBV14
d_gene: -
CDR3aa: CASSQTLSTEAFF
CDR3nt: TGTGCCAGCAGTCAGACTCTTAGCACTGAAGCTTTCTTT

abundance: -
j_gene: TRBJ2-7
v_gene: TRBV18
d_gene: -
CDR3aa: CASSLRRDAYEQYF
CDR3nt: TGTGCCAGCTCACTACGCCGGGACGCATACGAGCAGTACTTC

abundance: -
j_gene: TRBJ2-2
v_gene: TRBV9
d_gene: -
CDR3aa: CASTNLALGNTGELFF
CDR3nt: TGTGCCAGCACTAATTTGGCGTTAGGGAACACCGGGGAGCTGTTTTTT

abundance: -
j_gene: TRBJ2-3
v_gene: TRBV9
d_gene: TRBD2
CDR3aa: CASGSRTSGSDTQYF
CDR3nt: TGTGCCAGCGGTTCGCGGACTAGCGGATCAGATACGCAGTATTTT

abundance: -
j_gene: TRBJ2-2
v_gene: TRBV27
d_gene: -
CDR3aa: CASSQQQPALNTGELFF
CDR3nt: TGTGCCAGCAGCCAACAACAACCAGCGCTTAACACCGGGGAGCTGTTTTTT

abundance: -
j_gene: TRBJ2-7
v_gene: TRBV9
d_gene: TRBD2
CDR3aa: CASSVGTSGPYEQYF
CDR3nt: TGTGCCAGCAGCGTAGGGACTAGCGGCCCCTACGAGCAGTACTTC

abundance: -
j_gene: TRBJ1-5
v_gene: TRBV7-8
d_gene: -
CDR3aa: CASSLSHSRDSNQPQHF
CDR3nt: TGTGCCAGCAGCTTAAGCCATTCAAGGGATAGCAATCAGCCCCAGCATTTT

abundance: -
j_gene: TRBJ2-7
v_gene: TRBV25-1
d_gene: -
CDR3aa: CASSDLLPWGDSFYEQYF
CDR3nt: TGTGCCAGCAGTGATTTGCTTCCTTGGGGGGACAGCTTTTACGAGCAGTACTTC

abundance: -
j_gene: TRBJ1-3
v_gene: TRBV5-6
d_gene: TRBD1
CDR3aa: CASSWGQFSSGNTIYF
CDR3nt: TGTGCCAGCAGCTGGGGACAGTTTTCCTCTGGAAACACCATATATTTT

abundance: -
j_gene: TRBJ1-2
v_gene: TRBV7-6
d_gene: -
CDR3aa: CASSLLGEGNDGYTF
CDR3nt: TGTGCCAGCAGCTTATTAGGGGAAGGGAACGATGGCTACACCTTC

abundance: -
j_gene: TRBJ2-7
v_gene: TRBV6-5
d_gene: TRBD1
CDR3aa: CASSPGQGSYEQYF
CDR3nt: TGTGCCAGCAGCCCCGGACAGGGGAGCTACGAGCAGTACTTC

abundance: once
j_gene: TRBJ2-3
v_gene: TRBV19
d_gene: -
CDR3aa: CATKGVGTDTQYF
CDR3nt: TGTGCAACCAAAGGAGTCGGCACAGATACGCAGTATTTT

abundance: -
j_gene: TRBJ1-5
v_gene: TRBV19
d_gene: -
CDR3aa: CASSIEGGQPQHF
CDR3nt: TGTGCCAGTAGTATTGAAGGCGGTCAGCCCCAGCATTTT

abundance: -
j_gene: TRBJ2-5
v_gene: TRBV2
d_gene: -
CDR3aa: CASSLSTGRETQYF
CDR3nt: TGTGCCAGCAGTCTTAGCACAGGTCGCGAGACCCAGTACTTC

abundance: -
j_gene: TRBJ2-2
v_gene: TRBV28
d_gene: -
CDR3aa: CASRPQRNTGELFF
CDR3nt: TGTGCCAGCAGACCCCAGCGGAACACCGGGGAGCTGTTTTTT

abundance: -
j_gene: TRBJ1-5
v_gene: TRBV28
d_gene: -
CDR3aa: CASSPLIWQPQHF
CDR3nt: TGTGCCAGCAGTCCTCTTATATGGCAGCCCCAGCATTTT

abundance: -
j_gene: TRBJ2-1
v_gene: TRBV25-1
d_gene: -
CDR3aa: CASSEQGPLYNEQFF
CDR3nt: TGTGCCAGCAGTGAACAGGGCCCGTTGTACAATGAGCAGTTCTTC

abundance: once
j_gene: TRBJ2-7
v_gene: TRBV28
d_gene: TRBD2
CDR3aa: CASSLVLGLVSYEQYF
CDR3nt: TGTGCCAGCAGTTTGGTTTTGGGACTAGTTTCTTACGAGCAGTACTTC

abundance: -
j_gene: TRBJ1-2
v_gene: TRBV7-9
d_gene: -
CDR3aa: CASSPKEDGYTF
CDR3nt: TGTGCCAGCAGCCCTAAGGAGGATGGCTACACCTTC

abundance: -
j_gene: TRBJ1-2
v_gene: TRBV6-2/TRBV6-3
d_gene: -
CDR3aa: CASSSPVTALIYGYTF
CDR3nt: TGTGCCAGCAGTTCCCCAGTTACTGCGCTGATCTATGGCTACACCTTC

abundance: -
j_gene: TRBJ2-3
v_gene: TRBV6-4
d_gene: TRBD2
CDR3aa: CASSKLAGSTDTQYF
CDR3nt: TGTGCCAGCAGCAAACTAGCGGGTAGCACAGATACGCAGTATTTT

abundance: -
j_gene: TRBJ2-3
v_gene: TRBV18
d_gene: TRBD1
CDR3aa: CASSPGTGGTGTQYF
CDR3nt: TGTGCCAGCTCACCGGGGACAGGGGGCACTGGAACGCAGTATTTT

abundance: -
j_gene: TRBJ2-3
v_gene: TRBV7-9
d_gene: -
CDR3aa: CASSDETDTQYF
CDR3nt: TGTGCCAGCAGCGATGAAACAGATACGCAGTATTTT

abundance: -
j_gene: TRBJ2-5
v_gene: TRBV18
d_gene: -
CDR3aa: CASSPLKETQYF
CDR3nt: TGTGCCAGCTCACCACTCAAGGAGACCCAGTACTTC

abundance: -
j_gene: TRBJ1-2
v_gene: TRBV3-1/TRBV3-2
d_gene: -
CDR3aa: CASSQDRDLAGNYGYTF
CDR3nt: TGTGCCAGCAGCCAAGATCGGGATTTGGCAGGGAACTATGGCTACACCTTC

abundance: -
j_gene: TRBJ1-3
v_gene: TRBV11-3
d_gene: TRBD1
CDR3aa: CASSRPTGGYSGNTIYF
CDR3nt: TGTGCCAGCTCCCGACCGACAGGGGGCTACTCTGGAAACACCATATATTTT

abundance: -
j_gene: TRBJ1-6
v_gene: TRBV3-1/TRBV3-2
d_gene: -
CDR3aa: CASSRSKEILHF
CDR3nt: TGTGCCAGCAGCCGCTCCAAGGAAATACTCCACTTT

abundance: -
j_gene: TRBJ1-1
v_gene: TRBV29-1
d_gene: -
CDR3aa: CSVVDFRQRNTEAFF
CDR3nt: TGCAGCGTTGTCGATTTCCGACAGCGAAACACTGAAGCTTTCTTT

abundance: -
j_gene: TRBJ2-7
v_gene: TRBV12-5
d_gene: -
CDR3aa: CASGSNYEQYF
CDR3nt: TGTGCTAGTGGTTCAAATTACGAGCAGTACTTC